These T cell receptor beta chains were read from a single sample in a study of blood T cell repertoires in COVID-19. Clones were read by immunoSEQ multiplex PCR, and TCRdb kept only the in-frame ones, dropping some. The sample consists of about 250,000 clones, roughly four fifths of them appearing once. The sample consisted of peripheral blood. Receptors originate from an elderly man with acute or convalescent COVID-19. The CDR3 runs from the conserved cysteine through the conserved F or W. D genes are given only for firm matches. Clone size is stated in some rows and not others, as once, few, many or a class when expanded.

J gene | clone size | V gene | D gene | CDR3 protein | CDR3 DNA
TRBJ2-3 | . | TRBV27 | . | CASSLRGLSTDTQYF | TGTGCCAGCAGTTTACGAGGGTTGAGCACAGATACGCAGTATTTT
TRBJ2-7 | . | TRBV5-6 | . | CASSLSGYEQYF | TGTGCCAGCAGCTTGTCAGGCTACGAGCAGTACTTC
TRBJ1-3 | few | TRBV7-8 | TRBD1 | CASSFLPGGGNTIYF | TGTGCCAGCAGCTTCCTGCCAGGGGGAGGAAACACCATATATTTT
TRBJ1-1 | . | TRBV4-2 | TRBD1 | CASSQDGRTGAEAFF | TGTGCCAGCAGCCAAGATGGAAGGACAGGGGCTGAAGCTTTCTTT
TRBJ2-7 | . | TRBV29-1 | TRBD1 | CSAGTGTDYEQYF | TGCAGCGCGGGGACCGGGACAGACTACGAGCAGTACTTC
TRBJ2-5 | . | TRBV6-5 | TRBD1 | CASSYSGQGVGETQYF | TGTGCCAGCAGTTACTCGGGACAGGGGGTGGGGGAGACCCAGTACTTC
TRBJ2-3 | . | TRBV6-5 | TRBD1 | CASSSPGQGTDTQYF | TGTGCCAGCAGTTCACCGGGACAGGGCACAGATACGCAGTATTTT
TRBJ2-3 | . | TRBV5-4 | . | CASSLVGDWADTQYF | TGTGCCAGCAGCTTGGTGGGGGACTGGGCAGATACGCAGTATTTT
TRBJ2-1 | . | TRBV18 | . | CASSPSYYMNEQFF | TGTGCCAGCTCACCGTCCTATTATATGAATGAGCAGTTCTTC
TRBJ2-3 | . | TRBV19 | TRBD1 | CASSKKGQGRDTQYF | TGTGCCAGTAGTAAAAAGGGACAGGGAAGAGATACGCAGTATTTT
TRBJ2-3 | . | TRBV5-4 | TRBD1 | CASSRGQGGDTQYF | TGTGCCAGCAGCCGGGGACAGGGTGGAGATACGCAGTATTTT
TRBJ2-3 | once | TRBV24-1 | TRBD1 | CATSDPPGQGVSTDTQYF | TGTGCCACCAGTGATCCGCCGGGACAGGGGGTTAGCACAGATACGCAGTATTTT
TRBJ1-2 | . | TRBV2 | . | CASRNYGYTF | TGTGCCAGCCGTAACTATGGCTACACCTTC
TRBJ1-5 | . | TRBV6-5 | TRBD1 | CASRPGQSNQPQHF | TGTGCCAGCAGACCGGGACAGAGCAATCAGCCCCAGCATTTT
TRBJ1-3 | . | TRBV7-2 | . | CASSSRVVLSGNTIYF | TGTGCCAGCAGCTCCAGGGTGGTTTTATCCGGAAACACCATATATTTT
TRBJ1-6 | . | TRBV2 | . | CASRPRGVYNSPLHF | TGTGCCAGCAGGCCCCGGGGAGTTTATAATTCACCCCTCCACTTT
TRBJ2-1 | . | TRBV7-9 | TRBD2 | CASSSTSGRVPEQFF | TGTGCCAGCAGCTCCACTAGCGGGAGAGTCCCTGAGCAGTTCTTC
TRBJ1-2 | . | TRBV5-8 | TRBD1 | CASSPRDSEGSIYGYTF | TGTGCCAGCAGCCCTCGGGACAGTGAGGGAAGCATCTATGGCTACACCTTC
TRBJ1-3 | . | TRBV2 | TRBD1 | CASTPGQGAGGNTIYF | TGTGCCAGCACCCCGGGACAGGGGGCAGGCGGAAACACCATATATTTT
TRBJ1-2 | . | TRBV20-1 | . | CSASGGANYGYTF | TGCAGTGCTAGTGGGGGGGCTAACTATGGCTACACCTTC
TRBJ2-7 | . | TRBV24-1 | TRBD1 | CATSDFPGDSLYEQYF | TGTGCCACCAGTGATTTCCCCGGGGACAGTCTTTACGAGCAGTACTTC
TRBJ2-7 | few | TRBV12-3/TRBV12-4 | . | CASTRGTEQYF | TGTGCCAGCACCCGCGGGACCGAGCAGTACTTC
TRBJ2-7 | . | TRBV3-1/TRBV3-2 | . | CASSQLDWYGTYEQYF | TGTGCCAGCAGCCAATTGGATTGGTACGGGACCTACGAGCAGTACTTC
TRBJ2-2 | . | TRBV6-1 | TRBD2 | CASTPSGITGELFF | TGTGCCAGCACTCCTAGCGGAATCACCGGGGAGCTGTTTTTT
TRBJ1-6 | . | TRBV18 | . | CASSLSGGPSNNSPLHF | TGTGCCAGCTCACTCTCGGGAGGTCCCAGCAATAATTCACCCCTCCACTTT
TRBJ2-3 | . | TRBV4-1 | TRBD1 | CASSQEQGLLTDTQYF | TGCGCCAGCAGCCAAGAACAGGGGCTCCTCACAGATACGCAGTATTTT
TRBJ1-4 | once | TRBV18 | . | CASSLQGYPNEKLFF | TGTGCCAGCTCACTCCAGGGATACCCGAATGAAAAACTGTTTTTT
TRBJ2-1 | . | TRBV5-1 | . | CASSASGARYNEQFF | TGCGCCAGCAGCGCGTCAGGGGCCCGCTACAATGAGCAGTTCTTC
TRBJ2-7 | . | TRBV27 | TRBD2 | CASSYITSGREYEQYF | TGTGCCAGCAGTTACATCACTAGCGGGAGGGAGTACGAGCAGTACTTC
TRBJ2-7 | . | TRBV6-2/TRBV6-3 | . | CASSYSGGFTYEQYF | TGTGCCAGCAGTTACTCTGGGGGCTTCACCTACGAGCAGTACTTC
TRBJ2-1 | . | TRBV10-3 | TRBD2 | CAIRGTSGTNEQFF | TGTGCCATCAGGGGGACTAGCGGGACCAATGAGCAGTTCTTC
TRBJ1-2 | . | TRBV24-1 | . | CATSDEVGYGYTF | TGTGCCACCAGTGATGAAGTCGGTTATGGCTACACCTTC
TRBJ2-7 | . | TRBV5-1 | TRBD1 | CASTWDSPKYEQYF | TGCGCCAGCACCTGGGACAGTCCGAAGTACGAGCAGTACTTC
TRBJ2-4 | few | TRBV5-4 | TRBD1 | CASSLLDRGGTKNIQYF | TGTGCCAGCAGCTTGCTGGACAGGGGAGGGACCAAAAACATTCAGTACTTC
TRBJ2-7 | . | TRBV6-5 | . | CASSRTAYEQYF | TGTGCCAGCAGTAGGACAGCCTACGAGCAGTACTTC
TRBJ1-6 | . | TRBV12-3/TRBV12-4 | . | CASSLRNSPLHF | TGTGCCAGCAGTTTGCGGAATTCACCCCTCCACTTT
TRBJ1-1 | . | TRBV19 | TRBD1 | CASIPRGLVGTEAFF | TGTGCCAGTATCCCCAGGGGGCTTGTTGGTACTGAAGCTTTCTTT
TRBJ1-2 | . | TRBV11-1 | TRBD1 | CASSSATGDDGYTF | TGTGCCAGCAGCTCAGCGACAGGGGATGATGGCTACACCTTC
TRBJ1-1 | . | TRBV7-9 | . | CASSLSQNTEAFF | TGTGCCAGCAGCTTATCCCAAAACACTGAAGCTTTCTTT
TRBJ2-1 | few | TRBV30 | . | CAWSVTSGHLEQFF | TGTGCCTGGAGTGTAACCTCGGGACACCTGGAGCAGTTCTTC
TRBJ1-2 | . | TRBV15 | . | CATMNRVNGYTF | TGTGCCACCATGAACAGGGTGAATGGCTACACCTTC
TRBJ2-1 | . | TRBV19 | TRBD2 | CASSIGLAAYNEQFF | TGTGCCAGTAGTATTGGACTAGCGGCCTACAATGAGCAGTTCTTC
TRBJ1-2 | . | TRBV5-6 | TRBD1 | CASSFDRARYGYTF | TGTGCCAGCAGCTTTGACAGGGCGCGCTATGGCTACACCTTC
TRBJ1-5 | . | TRBV28 | . | CASSLWRGGSNQPQHF | TGTGCCAGCAGTTTATGGCGGGGCGGAAGCAATCAGCCCCAGCATTTT
TRBJ2-1 | . | TRBV11-3 | TRBD1 | CASSSGRGRERNEQFF | TGTGCCAGCAGCTCGGGCAGGGGGCGCGAACGGAATGAGCAGTTCTTC
TRBJ2-7 | . | TRBV5-4 | TRBD1 | CASSFLDRGYEQYF | TGTGCCAGCAGCTTTTTGGACAGGGGCTACGAGCAGTACTTC
TRBJ1-2 | . | TRBV12-3/TRBV12-4 | . | CASSFGNNYGYTF | TGTGCCAGCAGTTTCGGGAATAACTATGGCTACACCTTC
TRBJ1-2 | once | TRBV9 | . | CASSADKNYGYTF | TGTGCCAGCAGCGCCGACAAGAACTATGGCTACACCTTC
TRBJ2-5 | . | TRBV7-8 | TRBD2 | CASRPIRLAGGLQETQYF | TGTGCCAGCAGACCCATTAGACTAGCGGGGGGACTCCAAGAGACCCAGTACTTC
TRBJ1-2 | . | TRBV5-1 | . | CASSSLTGNYGYTF | TGCGCCAGCAGCTCGCTGACGGGTAACTATGGCTACACCTTC
TRBJ1-2 | . | TRBV18 | . | CASSPNNYGYTF | TGTGCCAGCTCACCCAATAACTATGGCTACACCTTC
TRBJ1-5 | . | TRBV7-8 | . | CASSFMVQGGQPQHF | TGTGCCAGCAGCTTCATGGTCCAGGGTGGCCAGCCCCAGCATTTT
TRBJ1-5 | . | TRBV19 | TRBD1 | CASSVQDRGRNQPQHF | TGTGCCAGTAGTGTCCAGGACAGGGGACGAAATCAGCCCCAGCATTTT
TRBJ2-7 | . | TRBV18 | . | CASSLGLFGEQYF | TGTGCCAGCTCGCTCGGACTATTTGGCGAGCAGTACTTC
TRBJ2-1 | . | TRBV18 | . | CASSPEHSYNEQFF | TGTGCCAGCTCACCGGAGCACTCCTACAATGAGCAGTTCTTC
TRBJ1-2 | . | TRBV6-5 | . | CASSLTGGYGYTF | TGTGCCAGCAGCTTAACAGGCGGCTATGGCTACACCTTC
TRBJ1-2 | . | TRBV28 | . | CASSLVQGNYGYTF | TGTGCCAGCAGTTTAGTCCAGGGAAACTATGGCTACACCTTC
TRBJ2-3 | once | TRBV18 | . | CASSPRTYTDTQYF | TGTGCCAGCTCACCACGTACCTACACAGATACGCAGTATTTT
TRBJ2-2 | . | TRBV5-1 | TRBD1 | CASSLQGAGTGELFF | TGCGCCAGCAGCTTACAGGGGGCGGGAACCGGGGAGCTGTTTTTT
TRBJ2-2 | . | TRBV28 | . | CASYQENTGELFF | TGTGCCAGCTATCAGGAGAACACCGGGGAGCTGTTTTTT